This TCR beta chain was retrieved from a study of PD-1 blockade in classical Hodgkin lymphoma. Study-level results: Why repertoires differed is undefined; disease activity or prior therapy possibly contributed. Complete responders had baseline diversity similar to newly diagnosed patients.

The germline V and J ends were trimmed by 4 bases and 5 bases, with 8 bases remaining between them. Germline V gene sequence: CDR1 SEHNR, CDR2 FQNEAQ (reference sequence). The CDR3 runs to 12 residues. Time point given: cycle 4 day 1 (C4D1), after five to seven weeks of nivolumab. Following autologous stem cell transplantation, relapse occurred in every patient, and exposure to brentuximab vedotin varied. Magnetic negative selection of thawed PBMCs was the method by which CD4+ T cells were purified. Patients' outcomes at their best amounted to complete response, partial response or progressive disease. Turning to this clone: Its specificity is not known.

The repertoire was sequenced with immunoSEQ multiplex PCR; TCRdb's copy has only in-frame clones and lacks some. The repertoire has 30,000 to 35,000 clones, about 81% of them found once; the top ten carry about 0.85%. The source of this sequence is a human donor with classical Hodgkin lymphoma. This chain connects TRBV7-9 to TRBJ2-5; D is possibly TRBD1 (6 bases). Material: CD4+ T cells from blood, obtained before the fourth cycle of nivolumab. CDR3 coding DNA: TGTGCCAGCAGCTACAGGGAGGAGACCCAGTACTTC. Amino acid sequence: CASSYREETQYF.